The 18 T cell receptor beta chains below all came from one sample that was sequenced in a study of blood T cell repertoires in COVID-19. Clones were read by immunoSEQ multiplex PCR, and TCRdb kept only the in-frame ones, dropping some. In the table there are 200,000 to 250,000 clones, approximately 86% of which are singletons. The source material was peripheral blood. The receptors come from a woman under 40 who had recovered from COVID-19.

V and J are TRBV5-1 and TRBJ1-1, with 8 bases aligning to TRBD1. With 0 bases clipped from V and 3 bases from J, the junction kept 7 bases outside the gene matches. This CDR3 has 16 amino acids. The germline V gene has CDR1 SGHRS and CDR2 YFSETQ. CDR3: CASSLEGTGVHTEAFF. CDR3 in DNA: TGCGCCAGCAGCTTGGAAGGGACAGGAGTCCACACTGAAGCTTTCTTT. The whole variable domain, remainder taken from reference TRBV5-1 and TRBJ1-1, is KAGVTQTPRYLIKTRGQQVTLSCSPISGHRSVSWYQQTPGQGLQFLFEYFSETQRNKGNFPGRFSGRQFSNSRSEMNVSTLELGDSALYLCASSLEGTGVHTEAFFGQGTRLTVV.

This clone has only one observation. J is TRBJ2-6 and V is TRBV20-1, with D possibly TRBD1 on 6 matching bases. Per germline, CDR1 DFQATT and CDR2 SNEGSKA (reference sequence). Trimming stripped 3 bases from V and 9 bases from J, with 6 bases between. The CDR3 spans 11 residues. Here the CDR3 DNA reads TGCAGTGCTAGCAGGGGCAACGTCCTGACTTTC. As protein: CSASRGNVLTF.

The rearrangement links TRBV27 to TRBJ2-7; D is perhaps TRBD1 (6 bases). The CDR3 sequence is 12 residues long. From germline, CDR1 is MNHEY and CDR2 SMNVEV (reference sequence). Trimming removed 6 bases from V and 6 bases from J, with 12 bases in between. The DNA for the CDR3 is TGTGCCAGCAGGACAGGTTATTTCGAGCAGTACTTC. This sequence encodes CASRTGYFEQYF.

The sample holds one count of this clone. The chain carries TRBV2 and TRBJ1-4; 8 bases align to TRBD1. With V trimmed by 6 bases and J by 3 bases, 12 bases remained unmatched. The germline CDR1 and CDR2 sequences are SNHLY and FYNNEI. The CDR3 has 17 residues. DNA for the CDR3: TGTGCCAGCAGCGCAGAGACCGCGACAGGGGCTAATGAAAAACTGTTTTTT. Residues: CASSAETATGANEKLFF. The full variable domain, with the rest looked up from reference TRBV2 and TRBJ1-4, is EPEVTQTPSHQVTQMGQEVILRCVPISNHLYFYWYRQILGQKVEFLVSFYNNEISEKSEIFDDQFSVERPDGSNFTLKIRSTKLEDSAMYFCASSAETATGANEKLFFGSGTQLSVL.

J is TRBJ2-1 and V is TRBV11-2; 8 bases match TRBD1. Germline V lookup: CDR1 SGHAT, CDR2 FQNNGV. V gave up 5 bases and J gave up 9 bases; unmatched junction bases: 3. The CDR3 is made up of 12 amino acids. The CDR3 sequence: CASSVDRAEQFF. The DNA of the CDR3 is TGTGCCAGCAGCGTGGACAGGGCTGAGCAGTTCTTC.

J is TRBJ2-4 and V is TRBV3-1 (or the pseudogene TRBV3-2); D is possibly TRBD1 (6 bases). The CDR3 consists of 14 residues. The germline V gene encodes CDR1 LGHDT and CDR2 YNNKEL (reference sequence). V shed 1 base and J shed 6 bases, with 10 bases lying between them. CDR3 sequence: CASSQARDINIQYF. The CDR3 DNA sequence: TGTGCCAGCAGCCAAGCCAGGGACATAAACATTCAGTACTTC.

The DNA for the CDR3 is TGTGCCAGCAGCTTCGTAAACGGGGAGCTGTTTTTT. Encoded protein: CASSFVNGELFF. The chain uses TRBV7-3 and TRBJ2-2; D not resolved. The CDR3 runs to 12 residues. Germline V gene sequence: CDR1 SGHTA, CDR2 FQGTGA. Trimming shortened V by 3 bases and J by 7 bases, and 6 bases separated the two germline ends.

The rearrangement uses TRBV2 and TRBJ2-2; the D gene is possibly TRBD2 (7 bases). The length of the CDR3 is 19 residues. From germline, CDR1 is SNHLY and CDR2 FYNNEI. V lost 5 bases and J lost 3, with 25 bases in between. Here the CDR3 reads CASSSPLGGRAGDTGELFF. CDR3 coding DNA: TGTGCCAGCAGTTCACCACTGGGGGGGCGCGCAGGTGACACCGGGGAGCTGTTTTTT.

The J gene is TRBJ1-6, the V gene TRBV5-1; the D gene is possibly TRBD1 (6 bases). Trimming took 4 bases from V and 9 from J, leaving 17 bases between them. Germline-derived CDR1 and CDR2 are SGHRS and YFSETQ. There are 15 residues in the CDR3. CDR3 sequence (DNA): TGCGCCAGCAGCCCAGGGGATGTACACACTTCACCCCTCCACTTT. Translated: CASSPGDVHTSPLHF.

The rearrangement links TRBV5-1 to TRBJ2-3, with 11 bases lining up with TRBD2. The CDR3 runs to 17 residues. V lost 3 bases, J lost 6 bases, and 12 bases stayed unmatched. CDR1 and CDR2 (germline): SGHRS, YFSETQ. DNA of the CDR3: TGCGCCAGCAGCTCCCGGGATAGCGGGGGGGCCTCGGATACGCAGTATTTT. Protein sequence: CASSSRDSGGASDTQYF.

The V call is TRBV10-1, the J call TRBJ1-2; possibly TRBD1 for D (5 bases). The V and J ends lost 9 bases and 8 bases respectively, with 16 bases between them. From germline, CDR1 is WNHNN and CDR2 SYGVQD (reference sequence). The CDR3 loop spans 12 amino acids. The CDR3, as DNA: TGCGCCAGGCTGGCCGGGGGGAGCGGCTACACCTTC. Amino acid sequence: CARLAGGSGYTF.

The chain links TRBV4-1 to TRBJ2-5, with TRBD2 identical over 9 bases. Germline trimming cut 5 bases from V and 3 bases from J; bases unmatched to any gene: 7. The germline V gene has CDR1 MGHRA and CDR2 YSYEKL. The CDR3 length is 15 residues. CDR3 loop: CASSTLLAGKETQYF. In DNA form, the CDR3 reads TGCGCCAGCAGCACCCTCCTAGCGGGGAAAGAGACCCAGTACTTC.

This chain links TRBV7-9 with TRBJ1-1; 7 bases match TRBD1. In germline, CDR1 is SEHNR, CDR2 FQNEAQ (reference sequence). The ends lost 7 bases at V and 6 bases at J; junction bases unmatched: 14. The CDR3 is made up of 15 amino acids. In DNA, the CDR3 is TGTGCCAGCATCGATCACGACAGGGTTAACCCTGAAGCTTTCTTT. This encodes CASIDHDRVNPEAFF.

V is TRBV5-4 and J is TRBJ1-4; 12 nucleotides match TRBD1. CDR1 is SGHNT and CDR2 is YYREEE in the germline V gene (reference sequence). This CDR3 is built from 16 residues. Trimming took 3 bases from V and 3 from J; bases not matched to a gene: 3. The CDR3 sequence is CASSSGQGAANEKLFF. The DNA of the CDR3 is TGTGCCAGCAGCTCGGGACAGGGGGCGGCTAATGAAAAACTGTTTTTT.

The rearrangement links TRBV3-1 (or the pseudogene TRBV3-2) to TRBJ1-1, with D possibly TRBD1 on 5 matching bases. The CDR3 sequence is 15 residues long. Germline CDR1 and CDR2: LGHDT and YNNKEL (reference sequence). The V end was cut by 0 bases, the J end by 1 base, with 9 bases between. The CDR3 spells CASSQEEGWNTEAFF. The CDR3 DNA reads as TGTGCCAGCAGCCAAGAGGAGGGGTGGAACACTGAAGCTTTCTTT.

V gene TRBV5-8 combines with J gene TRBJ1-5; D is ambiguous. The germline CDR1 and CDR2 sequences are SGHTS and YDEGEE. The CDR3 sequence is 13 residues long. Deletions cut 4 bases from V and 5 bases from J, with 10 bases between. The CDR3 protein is CASSRGWDQPQHF. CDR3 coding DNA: TGTGCCAGCAGCCGCGGTTGGGATCAGCCCCAGCATTTT.

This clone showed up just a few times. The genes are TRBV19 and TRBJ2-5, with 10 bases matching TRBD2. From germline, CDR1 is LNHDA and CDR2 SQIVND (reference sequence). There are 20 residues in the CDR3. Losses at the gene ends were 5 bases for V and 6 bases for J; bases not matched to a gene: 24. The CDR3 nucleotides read TGTGCCAGTAGTCCCAGGACGTCTAGCGGGGGCTTGGGGCAAACGAAGACCCAGTACTTC. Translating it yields CASSPRTSSGGLGQTKTQYF.

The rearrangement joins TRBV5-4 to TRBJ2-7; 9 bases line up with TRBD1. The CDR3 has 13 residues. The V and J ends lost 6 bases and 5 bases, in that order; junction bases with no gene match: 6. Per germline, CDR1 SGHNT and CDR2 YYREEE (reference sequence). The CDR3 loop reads CASTGQGRNEQYF. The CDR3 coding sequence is TGTGCCAGCACGGGACAGGGTCGGAACGAGCAGTACTTC.